Listed below are T cell receptor beta chains from one sample, sequenced in a study of human T cells and chemical hapten exposure. Each CDR3 protein gets one entry after TCRdb re-called the RACE reads with MiXCR. The sample has some 70,000 distinct CDR3 sequences; 10% are singletons. Sequencing was performed on whole blood, taken in connection with sensitization to the hapten diphenylcyclopropenone (DPC). The receptors come from a woman in her 50s with alopecia areata. Some clones in this sample may be carry-over from other donors' samples. Each CDR3 is given with its conserved first and last residue. D genes are given only for firm matches. A clone size is listed for some rows: how often the clone was seen (once, few, many), or a class if it is expanded.

V: TRBV4-2
size: .
length: 18
J: TRBJ1-2
D: TRBD1
DNA: TGTGCCAGCAGCCAAGAGTTGACAGGGGGAAACCCTAACTATGGCTACACCTTC
CDR3: CASSQELTGGNPNYGYTF

V: TRBV29-1
size: few
length: 15
J: TRBJ2-3
D: TRBD2
DNA: TGCAGCGTAGACCGCGGACTAGCGGGCACAGATACGCAGTATTTT
CDR3: CSVDRGLAGTDTQYF

V: TRBV7-9
size: many
length: 13
J: TRBJ2-5
D: .
DNA: TGTGCCAGCAGCTTAGGACTTCAAGAGACCCAGTACTTC
CDR3: CASSLGLQETQYF

V: TRBV18
size: many
length: 15
J: TRBJ2-1
D: TRBD1
DNA: TGTGCCAGCTCACAACGACAGGGGTCCTACAATGAGCAGTTCTTC
CDR3: CASSQRQGSYNEQFF

V: TRBV12-3/TRBV12-4
size: .
length: 16
J: TRBJ1-6
D: .
DNA: TGTGCCAGCGGGAGGGCCGACGCTCTACCAAATTCACCCCTCCACTTT
CDR3: CASGRADALPNSPLHF

V: TRBV29-1
size: many
length: 13
J: TRBJ2-1
D: .
DNA: TGCAGCGTTGGGATAGCGGCCGACAATGAGCAGTTCTTC
CDR3: CSVGIAADNEQFF

V: TRBV7-8
size: many
length: 16
J: TRBJ2-2
D: .
DNA: TGTGCCAGCACCCAATACGGGTTCTCAAACACCGGGGAGCTGTTTTTT
CDR3: CASTQYGFSNTGELFF

V: TRBV21-1
size: few
length: 16
J: TRBJ2-1
D: .
DNA: TGTGCCAGCTCCCGTAGCGGGAGTGGAGGGACCAATGAGCAGTTCTTC
CDR3: CASSRSGSGGTNEQFF

V: TRBV7-2
size: many
length: 15
J: TRBJ2-7
D: .
DNA: TGTGCCAGCAGCTTGGAGTTAAGTATCTCCTACGAGCAGTACTTC
CDR3: CASSLELSISYEQYF

V: TRBV7-6
size: many
length: 15
J: TRBJ2-7
D: TRBD2
DNA: TGTGCCAGCAGCTTACAAACGGGAGGGGTCTACGAGCAGTACTTC
CDR3: CASSLQTGGVYEQYF

V: TRBV28
size: many
length: 13
J: TRBJ2-1
D: TRBD2
DNA: TGTGCCAGCCTAGCGGGAGATTTCTATGAGCAGTTCTTC
CDR3: CASLAGDFYEQFF

V: TRBV12-3/TRBV12-4
size: many
length: 15
J: TRBJ1-6
D: .
DNA: TGTGCCAGCACTCACCGAGGGGCAGGTAATTCACCCCTCCACTTT
CDR3: CASTHRGAGNSPLHF

V: TRBV5-1
size: few
length: 14
J: TRBJ1-1
D: .
DNA: TGCGCCAGCAAACTGACAGCACTCAACACTGAAGCTTTCTTT
CDR3: CASKLTALNTEAFF

V: TRBV20-1
size: .
length: 11
J: TRBJ2-3
D: .
DNA: TGCAGTGCTAGAGGGGGGGATACGCAGTATTTT
CDR3: CSARGGDTQYF

V: TRBV10-3
size: few
length: 15
J: TRBJ2-1
D: .
DNA: TGTGCCATCAGTGACGACAGGAAGTGGGACAATGAGCAGTTCTTC
CDR3: CAISDDRKWDNEQFF

V: TRBV29-1
size: .
length: 15
J: TRBJ1-2
D: .
DNA: TGCAGCGTTGAAGATCAGGGGCGTCCTAACTATGGCTACACCTTC
CDR3: CSVEDQGRPNYGYTF

V: TRBV11-2
size: few
length: 14
J: TRBJ2-7
D: .
DNA: TGTGCCAGCAGCCCGAATTACTCCTCCTACGAGCAGTACTTC
CDR3: CASSPNYSSYEQYF

V: TRBV9
size: .
length: 15
J: TRBJ2-1
D: .
DNA: TGTGCCAGCTCTTTTTCGGCCGGGCTGCCCAATGAGCAGTTCTTC
CDR3: CASSFSAGLPNEQFF

V: TRBV20-1
size: many
length: 14
J: TRBJ2-3
D: .
DNA: TGCAGTGCTTCTGAAACAGGGATTGCAGATACGCAGTATTTT
CDR3: CSASETGIADTQYF

V: TRBV15
size: many
length: 16
J: TRBJ2-1
D: TRBD2
DNA: TGTGCCACCAGCAATGATTATGGCGGGAGGGCCCGGGAGCAGTTCTTC
CDR3: CATSNDYGGRAREQFF

V: TRBV29-1
size: many
length: 12
J: TRBJ1-4
D: .
DNA: TGCAGCGTTGAAAACAGGGTAGGAAAACTGTTTTTT
CDR3: CSVENRVGKLFF

V: TRBV20-1
size: many
length: 13
J: TRBJ1-5
D: TRBD1
DNA: TGCAGTGCTTTCCAGGGGGTCAGTCAGCCCCAGCATTTT
CDR3: CSAFQGVSQPQHF

V: TRBV29-1
size: once
length: 13
J: TRBJ1-1
D: .
DNA: TGCAGCGTCTCCCAACAGGGGAACACTGAAGCTTTCTTT
CDR3: CSVSQQGNTEAFF

V: TRBV29-1
size: few
length: 13
J: TRBJ1-1
D: .
DNA: TGCAGCGTAACAGGGCCCTATAACACTGAAGCTTTCTTT
CDR3: CSVTGPYNTEAFF

V: TRBV27
size: many
length: 14
J: TRBJ1-2
D: .
DNA: TGTGCCAGCAACCCCGCGAACTCTTACTATGGCTACACCTTC
CDR3: CASNPANSYYGYTF

V: TRBV27
size: many
length: 18
J: TRBJ2-7
D: .
DNA: TGTGCCAGCAGTGAACTAAGGGACTTCCCTTTTGGCCCCTACGAGCAGTACTTC
CDR3: CASSELRDFPFGPYEQYF

V: TRBV19
size: many
length: 16
J: TRBJ2-1
D: TRBD1
DNA: TGTGCCAGTAGTATCCCCCAGGGGGCCTCCTACAATGAGCAGTTCTTC
CDR3: CASSIPQGASYNEQFF

V: TRBV5-1
size: many
length: 18
J: TRBJ1-2
D: .
DNA: TGCGCCAGCAGCCAGAGGGGGACTAGCGGGACCGTTTCGGATGGCTACACCTTC
CDR3: CASSQRGTSGTVSDGYTF

V: TRBV11-2
size: .
length: 15
J: TRBJ2-3
D: .
DNA: TGTGCCAGCAGCCCCTGGAGCGGATCCACAGATACGCAGTATTTT
CDR3: CASSPWSGSTDTQYF

V: TRBV7-2
size: few
length: 15
J: TRBJ2-1
D: TRBD2
DNA: TGTGCCAGCAGCTTATGGCGGACTAGCTCAGCTGAGCAGTTCTTC
CDR3: CASSLWRTSSAEQFF

V: TRBV20-1
size: many
length: 12
J: TRBJ1-2
D: .
DNA: TGCAGTGCCTTGGGACGGTCCTATGGCTACACCTTC
CDR3: CSALGRSYGYTF

V: TRBV29-1
size: few
length: 12
J: TRBJ1-1
D: .
DNA: TGCAGCGTCCGAGGGACCGGCACTGAAGCTTTCTTT
CDR3: CSVRGTGTEAFF

V: TRBV12-3/TRBV12-4
size: many
length: 14
J: TRBJ1-4
D: .
DNA: TGTGCCAGCAGTTTAGCAGCAACTAATGAAAAACTGTTTTTT
CDR3: CASSLAATNEKLFF

V: TRBV6-5
size: many
length: 15
J: TRBJ2-1
D: TRBD2
DNA: TGTGCCAGCAGTACCGTAGCGGGACTCTACAATGAGCAGTTCTTC
CDR3: CASSTVAGLYNEQFF

V: TRBV30
size: many
length: 15
J: TRBJ1-2
D: .
DNA: TGTGCCTGGAGTTACAAAGACAGGACTAACTATGGCTACACCTTC
CDR3: CAWSYKDRTNYGYTF

V: TRBV12-3/TRBV12-4
size: .
length: 15
J: TRBJ1-6
D: .
DNA: TGTGCCAGCAGTTCGACAGAGCAGCTAATTCGACCCCTCCACTTT
CDR3: CASSSTEQLIRPLHF

V: TRBV24-1
size: many
length: 15
J: TRBJ2-1
D: .
DNA: TGTGCCACCAGGAAGAGAGCCGGGACGGGCAATGAGCAGTTCTTC
CDR3: CATRKRAGTGNEQFF

V: TRBV10-3
size: many
length: 20
J: TRBJ2-4
D: TRBD1
DNA: TGTGCCATCAGTGAGTCGACCGGGACAGAACTCGCCCTAGCCAAAAACATTCAGTACTTC
CDR3: CAISESTGTELALAKNIQYF

V: TRBV29-1
size: .
length: 14
J: TRBJ2-2
D: TRBD1
DNA: TGCAGCGCTGGAGGACAGGGAAACACCGGGGAGCTGTTTTTT
CDR3: CSAGGQGNTGELFF

V: TRBV13
size: .
length: 15
J: TRBJ2-5
D: .
DNA: TGTGCCAGCAGCTCCCCCCTACAAGGGCAAGAGACCCAGTACTTC
CDR3: CASSSPLQGQETQYF

V: TRBV29-1
size: many
length: 14
J: TRBJ2-5
D: TRBD2
DNA: TGCAGCGTTGTGACTAGCGGACTCCGGGAGACCCAGTACTTC
CDR3: CSVVTSGLRETQYF

V: TRBV30
size: few
length: 14
J: TRBJ2-1
D: .
DNA: TGTGCCACACCCCTGGGGGACTCGAGCAATCGGCAGTTCTTC
CDR3: CATPLGDSSNRQFF

V: TRBV7-2
size: .
length: 15
J: TRBJ2-1
D: TRBD1
DNA: TGTGCCAGCAGCCTGTCCGGGACAGACTACAATGAGCAGTTCTTC
CDR3: CASSLSGTDYNEQFF

V: TRBV2
size: many
length: 15
J: TRBJ2-2
D: TRBD2
DNA: TGTGCCAGCAAGCAGGGGACTAGCGGTTTCGGGGAGCTGTTTTTT
CDR3: CASKQGTSGFGELFF

V: TRBV5-4
size: .
length: 17
J: TRBJ1-2
D: .
DNA: TGTGCCAGCAGCTTACCGCAAGGACAGCTCGGAAACTATGGCTACACCTTC
CDR3: CASSLPQGQLGNYGYTF

V: TRBV7-2
size: .
length: 14
J: TRBJ1-1
D: .
DNA: TGTGCCAGCAGCTCCGGACCCGAGGGCACTGAAGCTTTCTTT
CDR3: CASSSGPEGTEAFF

V: TRBV7-3
size: many
length: 15
J: TRBJ2-1
D: TRBD2
DNA: TGTGCCAGCAGCACTCTAGCGGGGGCCTACAATGAGCAGTTCTTC
CDR3: CASSTLAGAYNEQFF

V: TRBV6-5
size: many
length: 14
J: TRBJ1-2
D: .
DNA: TGTGCCAGCACCTGGACAGCCTCGAACTATGGCTACACCTTC
CDR3: CASTWTASNYGYTF

V: TRBV20-1
size: many
length: 15
J: TRBJ2-1
D: TRBD1
DNA: TGCAGTGCAACTTCACCGGGGACAGCCTACAATGAGCAGTTCTTC
CDR3: CSATSPGTAYNEQFF

V: TRBV30
size: few
length: 15
J: TRBJ2-1
D: TRBD2
DNA: TGTGCCTGGAGTCGAGCGGGAGGTGGCTACAATGAGCAGTTCTTC
CDR3: CAWSRAGGGYNEQFF

V: TRBV29-1
size: few
length: 12
J: TRBJ1-2
D: .
DNA: TGCAGCGTCTTGACAGGAGACTATGGCTACACCTTC
CDR3: CSVLTGDYGYTF